These T cell receptor beta chains were read from a single sample in a study of OX40 agonist ivuxolimab in advanced cancers. The method was immunoSEQ multiplex PCR; TCRdb's version includes in-frame clones alone and lacks a portion of them. The table lists around 82,000 clones, around 88% of them singletons. The sample was CD4+ or CD8+ T cells sorted from blood, taken in a trial of the OX40 agonist ivuxolimab. Receptors originate from an adult with an advanced solid tumor such as melanoma, head and neck, liver or kidney cancer. Both conserved end residues are part of each CDR3. The D gene is left open where the match is weak. Rows give clone size only sometimes, using once, few, many, or a class for an expanded clone.

v_gene,j_gene,d_gene,len,abundance,CDR3aa,CDR3nt
TRBV30,TRBJ1-3,.,16,.,CAWSGGLFSSGNTIYF,TGTGCCTGGAGTGGGGGACTGTTTAGCTCTGGAAACACCATATATTTT
TRBV29-1,TRBJ2-1,TRBD2,14,.,CSAPKTSGGNEQFF,TGCAGCGCTCCTAAGACTAGCGGGGGCAATGAGCAGTTCTTC
TRBV9,TRBJ1-3,.,13,.,CASSSDSGNTIYF,TGTGCCAGCAGCTCAGACTCTGGAAACACCATATATTTT
TRBV2,TRBJ2-2,.,15,.,CASIFSQGNTGELFF,TGTGCCAGCATTTTCTCCCAGGGAAACACCGGGGAGCTGTTTTTT
TRBV27,TRBJ2-1,.,13,.,CASSLSSYNEQFF,TGTGCCAGCAGTTTGTCGAGCTACAATGAGCAGTTCTTC
TRBV5-6,TRBJ2-7,.,14,.,CASSPVGGNYEQYF,TGTGCCAGCAGCCCGGTCGGGGGAAACTACGAGCAGTACTTC
TRBV19,TRBJ2-6,.,17,.,CASSPYSLGSGANVLTF,TGTGCCAGTAGCCCATATTCATTGGGCTCTGGGGCCAACGTCCTGACTTTC
TRBV7-9,TRBJ2-5,.,16,.,CASSLALKRSRETQYF,TGTGCCAGCAGCTTAGCGCTAAAAAGGTCTCGAGAGACCCAGTACTTC
TRBV19,TRBJ2-5,.,13,.,CASSIVLGETQYF,TGTGCCAGTAGTATCGTCCTCGGGGAGACCCAGTACTTC
TRBV6-6,TRBJ2-3,TRBD2,15,.,CASKWTSGVTDTQYF,TGTGCCAGCAAATGGACTAGCGGGGTCACAGATACGCAGTATTTT
TRBV6-1,TRBJ2-1,.,12,.,CASILRVGEQFF,TGTGCCAGCATCCTCCGCGTCGGGGAGCAGTTCTTC
TRBV27,TRBJ2-3,TRBD1,16,.,CASSFSGTGWTDTQYF,TGTGCCAGCAGTTTCTCCGGGACAGGGTGGACAGATACGCAGTATTTT
TRBV5-1,TRBJ2-5,TRBD1,15,.,CASSLRQGAGKTQYF,TGCGCCAGCAGCCTCCGACAGGGGGCCGGAAAGACCCAGTACTTC
TRBV5-1,TRBJ2-5,TRBD2,18,.,CASSLALAGAGPKETQYF,TGCGCCAGCAGCTTGGCCTTGGCGGGAGCGGGGCCCAAAGAGACCCAGTACTTC
TRBV5-1,TRBJ1-3,TRBD1,14,few,CASSMTGFGNTIYF,TGCGCCAGCAGCATGACAGGGTTCGGAAACACCATATATTTT
TRBV25-1,TRBJ1-2,.,14,once,CASSGTGIRYGYTF,TGTGCCAGCAGTGGTACAGGGATTCGGTATGGCTACACCTTC
TRBV28,TRBJ2-5,TRBD1,12,.,CASNTGGETQYF,TGTGCCAGCAACACAGGGGGAGAGACCCAGTACTTC
TRBV20-1,TRBJ2-5,.,11,.,CSARPRETQYF,TGCAGTGCTAGACCCAGAGAGACCCAGTACTTC
TRBV28,TRBJ2-5,.,15,.,CASSPSTGPTGTQYF,TGTGCCAGCAGCCCGAGTACAGGCCCGACGGGGACCCAGTACTTC
TRBV18,TRBJ2-5,TRBD2,14,.,CASSLSGREETQYF,TGTGCCAGCTCACTCTCCGGGAGGGAGGAGACCCAGTACTTC
TRBV18,TRBJ2-7,TRBD2,16,.,CASSPRSSGNSYEQYF,TGTGCCAGCTCACCACGTTCTAGCGGTAACTCCTACGAGCAGTACTTC
TRBV28,TRBJ1-5,TRBD1,14,.,CASTTGGLVQPQHF,TGTGCCAGCACCACAGGGGGTCTAGTTCAGCCCCAGCATTTT
TRBV19,TRBJ2-5,.,14,.,CASSMGGAQETQYF,TGTGCCAGTAGTATGGGGGGGGCCCAAGAGACCCAGTACTTC
TRBV18,TRBJ2-5,.,15,.,CASSPQTRRQETQYF,TGTGCCAGCTCACCGCAGACCCGTCGCCAAGAGACCCAGTACTTC
TRBV2,TRBJ2-5,.,12,once,CAVRGFQETQYF,TGTGCCGTCCGGGGGTTTCAAGAGACCCAGTACTTC
TRBV10-3,TRBJ1-1,.,15,.,CAISVGQGKGTEAFF,TGTGCCATCAGTGTCGGGCAGGGGAAGGGGACTGAAGCTTTCTTT
TRBV5-6,TRBJ2-6,.,14,.,CASSLPQEANVLTF,TGTGCCAGCAGCTTACCCCAGGAGGCCAACGTCCTGACTTTC
TRBV6-5,TRBJ2-2,.,14,once,CASRREGNTGELFF,TGTGCCAGCAGGAGAGAGGGGAACACCGGGGAGCTGTTTTTT
TRBV7-2,TRBJ2-1,.,11,.,CASSYHNEQFF,TGTGCCAGCAGTTACCACAATGAGCAGTTCTTC
TRBV11-2,TRBJ1-3,.,15,few,CASSQNRQSGNTIYF,TGTGCCAGCAGCCAGAACCGACAGTCTGGAAACACCATATATTTT
TRBV28,TRBJ2-1,TRBD2,17,.,CASSPAGAGGHRSEQFF,TGTGCCAGCAGTCCCGCCGGGGCGGGAGGTCACCGTAGTGAGCAGTTCTTC
TRBV5-4,TRBJ1-2,TRBD1,14,.,CASSGQGWDYGYTF,TGTGCCAGCAGCGGACAGGGTTGGGACTATGGCTACACCTTC
TRBV5-1,TRBJ2-3,.,14,.,CASRATQSTDTQYF,TGCGCCAGCAGAGCGACCCAAAGCACAGATACGCAGTATTTT
TRBV2,TRBJ2-5,.,14,.,CASRRLIGGETQYF,TGTGCCAGCAGGAGACTGATAGGAGGAGAGACCCAGTACTTC
TRBV18,TRBJ1-2,.,13,.,CASSKDRNYGYTF,TGTGCCAGCTCAAAGGACAGAAACTATGGCTACACCTTC
TRBV7-3,TRBJ2-2,TRBD2,18,.,CASSWGLAGGLGTGELFF,TGTGCCAGCAGCTGGGGACTAGCGGGAGGTTTGGGCACCGGGGAGCTGTTTTTT
TRBV28,TRBJ1-5,TRBD1,15,once,CASGPPGGAGQPQHF,TGTGCCAGCGGCCCGCCAGGGGGCGCTGGACAGCCCCAGCATTTT
TRBV7-9,TRBJ1-4,.,12,.,CASRQGGEKLFF,TGTGCCAGCAGGCAAGGGGGTGAAAAACTGTTTTTT
TRBV7-2,TRBJ1-3,.,16,.,CASSLAVGNSGNTIYF,TGTGCCAGCAGCTTAGCGGTGGGAAACTCTGGAAACACCATATATTTT
TRBV28,TRBJ1-2,.,13,few,CASSFTGSYGYTF,TGTGCCAGCAGTTTTACAGGGTCCTATGGCTACACCTTC
TRBV4-1,TRBJ2-2,.,15,.,CASSPGAANTGELFF,TGCGCCAGCAGCCCCGGGGCGGCGAACACCGGGGAGCTGTTTTTT
TRBV11-3,TRBJ1-5,.,11,.,CASRHNQPQHF,TGTGCCAGCAGACATAATCAGCCCCAGCATTTT
TRBV28,TRBJ1-2,.,13,few,CASSLGGWYGYTF,TGTGCCAGCAGTTTGGGGGGATGGTATGGCTACACCTTC